The 28 T cell receptor beta chains listed next were all sequenced from one sample in a study of shared clonotypes between healthy human individuals. Assay: immunoSEQ multiplex PCR; the TCRdb copy retains only in-frame clones and omits some. The sample has around 2,100,000 clones; over 85% are singletons. Cells designated naive CD8 were CD45RO-negative and were positively selected for CCR7, with terminally differentiated effector memory CD45RA+ cells excluded. Specimen: naive CD8+ T cells sorted from blood. The receptors were gathered from a young man in good health.

The genes are TRBV5-1 and TRBJ2-3; 10 nucleotides align to TRBD1. CDR1 is SGHRS and CDR2 is YFSETQ in the germline V gene. V lost 4 bases, J lost 5 bases, and 7 bases stayed unmatched. This CDR3 is built from 15 residues. The CDR3 nucleotides read TGCGCCAGCAGCCCGGGACAGGGGAGTGAAGATACGCAGTATTTT. Translating gives CASSPGQGSEDTQYF. The full variable domain, rest sourced from reference TRBV5-1 and TRBJ2-3, is KAGVTQTPRYLIKTRGQQVTLSCSPISGHRSVSWYQQTPGQGLQFLFEYFSETQRNKGNFPGRFSGRQFSNSRSEMNVSTLELGDSALYLCASSPGQGSEDTQYFGPGTRLTVL.

The genes are TRBV2 and TRBJ1-3; D gene ambiguous. CDR3 length: 15 residues. V dropped 7 bases and J dropped 0 bases, with 13 bases sitting between them. Germline-derived CDR1 and CDR2 are SNHLY and FYNNEI. DNA of the CDR3: TGTGCCAGCACCGTGGACTCATCCTCTGGAAACACCATATATTTT. Its translation: CASTVDSSSGNTIYF.

The chain couples TRBV5-6 to TRBJ1-1; D call uncertain. V was trimmed by 1 base and J by 2 bases, leaving 9 bases between them. Germline lookup yields CDR1 SGHDT and CDR2 YYEEEE. This CDR3 is 14 amino acids long. CDR3 DNA sequence: TGTGCCAGCAGCTTGAAGCGGCTAAACACTGAAGCTTTCTTT. Translation: CASSLKRLNTEAFF.

This chain links TRBV5-4 with TRBJ1-1; 7 positions match TRBD1. There are 14 residues in the CDR3. The ends lost 4 bases at V and 5 bases at J; junction bases unmatched: 8. Germline CDR1 is SGHNT and CDR2 is YYREEE (reference sequence). The CDR3 sequence is CASSPDREETEAFF. The CDR3 nucleotides read TGTGCCAGCAGCCCAGACAGGGAGGAAACTGAAGCTTTCTTT. The full variable domain, its missing parts supplied by reference TRBV5-4 and TRBJ1-1, is ETGVTQSPTHLIKTRGQQVTLRCSSQSGHNTVSWYQQALGQGPQFIFQYYREEENGRGNFPPRFSGLQFPNYSSELNVNALELDDSALYLCASSPDREETEAFFGQGTRLTVV.

The chain combines TRBV27 with TRBJ2-5; TRBD2 matches at 7 bases. V trimming: 8 bases; J trimming: 2 bases; junction bases outside the gene matches: 5. The CDR3 spans 13 residues. CDR1 MNHEY and CDR2 SMNVEV come from the germline V gene (reference sequence). CDR3 amino acids: CASWGGRQETQYF. The CDR3 DNA reads TGTGCCAGCTGGGGGGGGAGGCAAGAGACCCAGTACTTC.

V usage is TRBV19 and J usage is TRBJ2-7, with TRBD1 identical over 8 bases. From germline, CDR1 is LNHDA and CDR2 SQIVND (reference sequence). The CDR3 is 13 residues long. V lost 5 bases to trimming and J lost 4 bases; unmatched junction nucleotides: 4. The CDR3, as DNA: TGTGCCAGTAGTGAGGGACAGGCTTACGAGCAGTACTTC. Amino acid sequence: CASSEGQAYEQYF.

The chain employs TRBV29-1 and TRBJ2-5; 7 nucleotides align to TRBD1. The V and J ends lost 4 bases and 5 bases, in that order; junction bases with no gene match: 7. This CDR3 has 13 residues. Germline assignment: CDR1 SQVTM and CDR2 ANQGSEA. CDR3: CSVARQGRETQYF. DNA for the CDR3: TGCAGCGTTGCCCGACAGGGAAGGGAGACCCAGTACTTC.

The chain is built from TRBV9 and TRBJ2-1, with 7 bases identical to TRBD1. Germline V gene lookup returns CDR1 SGDLS and CDR2 YYNGEE. The CDR3 extends over 15 amino acids. J was trimmed by 2 bases and V by 4 bases; bases with no gene match: 6. Here the CDR3 reads CASSLGTAAYNEQFF. As DNA, the CDR3 is TGTGCCAGCAGCCTCGGGACAGCGGCCTACAATGAGCAGTTCTTC. Full variable domain (remainder filled in from reference TRBV9 and TRBJ2-1): DSGVTQTPKHLITATGQRVTLRCSPRSGDLSVYWYQQSLDQGLQFLIQYYNGEERAKGNILERFSAQQFPDLHSELNLSSLELGDSALYFCASSLGTAAYNEQFFGPGTRLTVL.

CDR3 region: CASSQVESAEAFF. The CDR3 coding sequence is TGCGCCAGCAGCCAAGTGGAAAGCGCTGAAGCTTTCTTT. The chain uses TRBV4-1 and TRBJ1-1; D remains ambiguous. V was clipped by 1 base and J by 6 bases, with 9 bases between them. The CDR3 runs to 13 residues. Looked up from germline, CDR1 is MGHRA and CDR2 is YSYEKL.

The rearrangement joins TRBV28 to TRBJ2-1; no reliable D call. V was shortened by 4 bases and J by 0 bases, with 7 bases between the two germline ends. Germline V gene data show CDR1 as MDHEN and CDR2 as SYDVKM. The CDR3 contains 14 residues. Here the CDR3 reads CASSSRISYNEQFF. CDR3 sequence (DNA): TGTGCCAGCAGTTCTCGGATCTCCTACAATGAGCAGTTCTTC. The full variable domain, its missing parts supplied by reference TRBV28 and TRBJ2-1, is DVKVTQSSRYLVKRTGEKVFLECVQDMDHENMFWYRQDPGLGLRLIYFSYDVKMKEKGDIPEGYSVSREKKERFSLILESASTNQTSMYLCASSSRISYNEQFFGPGTRLTVL.

This clone is a singleton in its sample. The CDR3 loop is CASSGAYGGTEAFF. CDR3 DNA sequence: TGTGCCAGCAGCGGGGCCTACGGAGGCACTGAAGCTTTCTTT. This chain uses TRBV2 with TRBJ1-1; D may be TRBD1 (5 bases). Germline V CDR1 and CDR2: SNHLY, FYNNEI. This CDR3 is 14 amino acids long. Between the trimmed V and J ends, which lost 6 bases and 4 bases, there was a span of 15 bases.

V is TRBV6-5 and J is TRBJ2-7; perhaps TRBD1 as D (7 bases). The CDR3 spans 14 residues. V lost 4 bases to trimming and J lost 3 bases, with 13 bases between them. Germline V gene lookup returns CDR1 MNHEY and CDR2 SVGAGI. As DNA, the CDR3 is TGTGCCAGCAGTTTCGCGCAGGGGGGCTACGAGCAGTACTTC. Protein sequence: CASSFAQGGYEQYF.

The DNA for the CDR3 is TGTGCCAGCAGCTTCGGAAACAAGAGGAACACTGAAGCTTTCTTT. Amino acids: CASSFGNKRNTEAFF. The rearrangement joins TRBV7-9 to TRBJ1-1, with D uncertain. The CDR3 loop spans 15 amino acids. Germline-derived CDR1 and CDR2 are SEHNR and FQNEAQ (reference sequence). Between the trimmed V and J ends, which lost 3 bases and 1 base, there was a span of 12 bases.

The CDR3 DNA reads as TGCGCCAGCAGCCAGAAAGAGACAGGGGTATCCTACGAGCAGTACTTC. This encodes CASSQKETGVSYEQYF. The chain combines TRBV4-1 with TRBJ2-7; 8 bases line up with TRBD1. CDR1 MGHRA and CDR2 YSYEKL come from the germline V gene. The CDR3 is 16 residues long. The V gene end was trimmed by 3 bases and the J gene end by 1 base; junction bases not matched to a gene: 8.

The rearrangement uses TRBV7-9 and TRBJ2-3; 8 nucleotides agree with TRBD1. CDR3 length: 17 amino acids. V lost 5 bases, J lost 4 bases, and 14 bases stayed unmatched. CDR1 is SEHNR, CDR2 FQNEAQ, per germline (reference sequence). CDR3 bases: TGTGCCAGCAGCCTACCTACCGGACAGGGACAAGCAGATACGCAGTATTTT. It specifies CASSLPTGQGQADTQYF.

The chain combines TRBV7-9 with TRBJ2-4, with TRBD1 matching over 9 bases. CDR1 SEHNR and CDR2 FQNEAQ come from the germline V gene (reference sequence). V lost 5 bases, J lost 9 bases, and 11 bases stayed unmatched. This CDR3 has 15 residues. The CDR3 region is CASSPPTGGVPIQYF. The CDR3 DNA sequence: TGTGCCAGCAGCCCCCCGACAGGGGGGGTCCCCATTCAGTACTTC.

This clone was seen only a few times. This same CDR3 is encoded by further DNA sequences in the sample. V and J are TRBV19 and TRBJ2-7; D uncertain. Trimming stripped 3 bases from V and 0 bases from J, with 9 bases between. The germline gives CDR1 LNHDA, CDR2 SQIVND (reference sequence). The CDR3 runs to 14 residues. The DNA for the CDR3 is TGTGCCAGTAGTATTCAAGTCAGCTCCTACGAGCAGTACTTC. As protein: CASSIQVSSYEQYF.

This sequence joins TRBV7-9 and TRBJ1-2; D gene unclear. CDR1 SEHNR and CDR2 FQNEAQ come from the germline V gene (reference sequence). The CDR3 contains 8 residues. Trimming stripped 11 bases from V and 6 bases from J, with 4 bases between. The CDR3 reads CAGDGYTF. The CDR3 nucleotides are TGTGCCGGCGATGGCTACACCTTC.

CDR3 protein: CASSFGLSTDYEQYF. In nucleotides, the CDR3 is TGTGCCAGCAGCTTCGGTCTATCAACAGACTACGAGCAGTACTTC. The J gene is TRBJ2-7, the V gene TRBV11-1; D remains unclear. Germline V gene sequence: CDR1 SGHAT, CDR2 FQDESV (reference sequence). Trimming stripped 3 bases from V and 3 bases from J, with 15 bases between. The CDR3 covers 15 residues.

To note about this clone: Other DNA sequences in the sample encode the same CDR3. The rearrangement joins TRBV6-5 to TRBJ2-7, with D tentatively TRBD1 (6 bases). This CDR3 comprises 14 residues. CDR1 is MNHEY, CDR2 SVGAGI, per germline. Trimming took off 0 bases at V and 2 bases at J, with 8 bases between the two ends. CDR3 nucleotides: TGTGCCAGCAGTTACTCGCAGGGGACCTACGAGCAGTACTTC. Protein product: CASSYSQGTYEQYF.

V is TRBV29-1 and J is TRBJ2-7; D is unclear. V lost 3 bases and J lost 4, with 10 bases in between. Germline V lookup: CDR1 SQVTM, CDR2 ANQGSEA. This CDR3 spans 12 amino acids. The CDR3 DNA is TGCAGCGTTGAGACCGACCTTTACGAGCAGTACTTC. This sequence encodes CSVETDLYEQYF.

The chain recombines TRBV19 with TRBJ2-3; D might be TRBD1 (5 bases). V dropped 7 bases and J dropped 2 bases, with 16 bases sitting between them. Germline lookup yields CDR1 LNHDA and CDR2 SQIVND (reference sequence). The CDR3 spans 15 residues. The CDR3: CASKGAPLSTDTQYF. Here the CDR3 DNA reads TGTGCCAGTAAAGGGGCCCCCCTTTCCACAGATACGCAGTATTTT.

The chain couples TRBV4-3 to TRBJ1-2, with 7 bases lining up with TRBD1. CDR1 is LGHNA, CDR2 YSLEER, per germline. CDR3 size: 16 residues. The V gene end was trimmed by 0 bases and the J gene end by 8 bases; junction bases not matched to a gene: 12. CDR3 DNA sequence: TGCGCCAGCAGCCAAGATGTCGGGCAGGGGGGTCAAGGCTACACCTTC. This sequence encodes CASSQDVGQGGQGYTF.

V and J are TRBV30 and TRBJ1-5; tentatively, D is TRBD1 (6 bases). The CDR3 has 15 residues. CDR1 is GTSNPN, CDR2 SVGIG, per germline (reference sequence). Trimming took off 2 bases at V and 1 base at J, with 12 bases between the two ends. The CDR3 sequence: CAWSRGGASNQPQHF. The CDR3 DNA reads as TGTGCCTGGAGTAGGGGGGGCGCGAGCAATCAGCCCCAGCATTTT.

The V gene is TRBV27, the J gene TRBJ2-7; D is perhaps TRBD1 (6 bases). V shed 5 bases and J shed 3 bases, with 17 bases lying between them. The CDR3 is 15 residues long. Per germline, CDR1 MNHEY and CDR2 SMNVEV (reference sequence). CDR3 protein: CASSAPRQGIYEQYF. CDR3 nucleotides: TGTGCCAGCAGTGCCCCTCGCCAGGGGATCTACGAGCAGTACTTC.

The V and J genes are TRBV13 and TRBJ2-7, with D unresolved. Germline CDR1 PRHDT, CDR2 FYEKMQ (reference sequence). CDR3 size: 13 residues. V gave up 2 bases and J gave up 4 bases, with 9 bases separating them. CDR3 residues: CASSLSALYEQYF. CDR3 DNA sequence: TGTGCCAGCAGCTTATCCGCCTTGTACGAGCAGTACTTC.

This clone was detected once. This sequence joins TRBV7-9 and TRBJ2-3; D is unresolved. Germline-derived CDR1 and CDR2 are SEHNR and FQNEAQ (reference sequence). Trimming cost V 5 bases and J 0 bases, with 12 bases left between them. The CDR3 spans 15 residues. CDR3 protein: CASSREAASTDTQYF. In nucleotides, the CDR3 is TGTGCCAGCAGCCGAGAGGCTGCTAGCACAGATACGCAGTATTTT.

This chain joins TRBV6-5 and TRBJ2-7; D is unresolved. CDR1 and CDR2 (germline): MNHEY, SVGAGI. This CDR3 is built from 14 residues. The germline V and J ends were trimmed by 2 bases and 3 bases, with 11 bases remaining between them. The CDR3 nucleotides read TGTGCCAGCAGTTACGGGCAGAGCCTCTACGAGCAGTACTTC. This sequence encodes CASSYGQSLYEQYF.